These 28 T cell receptor beta chains originate from one sample sequenced in a study of cytomegalovirus exposure and HLA in healthy donors. PCR involved 60 Vbeta and 13 Jbeta primers. Profiled with immunoSEQ multiplex PCR; TCRdb holds only in-frame clones, not every one. The sample holds some 190,000 clones, around 76% seen once. The sample was PBMCs. The source is a woman in her 30s in good health and CMV-seropositive.

The rearrangement links TRBV6-1 to TRBJ1-2; 9 bases are shared with TRBD1. This CDR3 has 13 residues. With 5 bases clipped from V and 6 bases from J, the junction kept 4 bases outside the gene matches. Per germline, CDR1 MNHNS and CDR2 SASEGT. The DNA for the CDR3 is TGTGCCAGCAGTCCCGGGACAGGGAATGGCTACACCTTC. Translating it yields CASSPGTGNGYTF.

V usage is TRBV7-2 and J usage is TRBJ1-1; 8 nucleotides match TRBD1. J gave up 4 bases and V 5 bases, and 12 bases lay outside the gene matches. Germline assignment: CDR1 SGHTA and CDR2 FQGNSA. The CDR3 runs to 16 residues. The chain's CDR3 is CASSPRTGWGSTEAFF. As DNA, the CDR3 is TGTGCCAGCAGCCCCCGGACAGGGTGGGGCAGCACTGAAGCTTTCTTT.

This clone has a handful of counts. Other DNA sequences within the sample encode an identical CDR3. The chain combines TRBV19 with TRBJ1-5; TRBD1 aligns across 9 bases. Trimming at V came to 4 bases and at J to 6 bases, leaving 7 bases not matched to a gene. From germline, CDR1 is LNHDA and CDR2 SQIVND (reference sequence). The CDR3 has 15 amino acids. The CDR3 DNA is TGTGCCAGTAGTACGCCGGGACAGGGTACTCAGCCCCAGCATTTT. The encoded protein is CASSTPGQGTQPQHF.

The rearrangement joins TRBV4-3 to TRBJ2-1; 9 nucleotides line up with TRBD2. CDR3 length: 16 amino acids. J lost 6 bases, V lost 0 bases, and 6 bases had no gene match. Germline V CDR1 and CDR2: LGHNA, YSLEER. The CDR3 sequence: CASSQDRGRGGNEQFF. The CDR3, as DNA: TGCGCCAGCAGCCAAGATCGGGGGCGGGGGGGCAATGAGCAGTTCTTC.

The V gene is TRBV6-4, the J gene TRBJ2-3; TRBD2 agrees at 9 bases. Trimming cost V 0 bases and J 10 bases; bases outside gene matches: 11. Germline CDR1 is MRHNA and CDR2 is SNTAGT. The length of the CDR3 is 16 residues. This chain's CDR3 is CASSDSPAGGRGPQYF. DNA for the CDR3: TGTGCCAGCAGTGACTCCCCAGCGGGGGGACGGGGGCCGCAGTATTTT.

V and J are TRBV10-3 and TRBJ1-6, with D hard to call. The germline V and J ends were trimmed by 0 bases and 10 bases, with 7 bases remaining between them. The CDR3 has 13 amino acids. Germline V gives CDR1 ENHRY, CDR2 SYGVKD. The chain's CDR3 is CAISESRESPLHF. The DNA for the CDR3 is TGTGCCATCAGTGAGTCCCGGGAGTCACCCCTCCACTTT.

This clone was counted a few times. The V call is TRBV7-2, the J call TRBJ2-2, with 10 bases that match TRBD2. This CDR3 is built from 16 residues. Germline CDR1 SGHTA, CDR2 FQGNSA. J was trimmed by 9 bases and V by 1 base; bases with no gene match: 8. In DNA form, the CDR3 reads TGTGCCAGCAGCTTAGATAGCGGGGGGTCCCACCGGGAGCTGTTTTTT. It codes for CASSLDSGGSHRELFF.

The genes are TRBV5-5 and TRBJ2-7; tentative D call: TRBD1 (5 bases). Looked up from germline, CDR1 is SGHKS and CDR2 is YYEKEE (reference sequence). CDR3 length: 15 amino acids. Trimming removed 4 bases at V and 0 bases at J, with 14 bases between. CDR3 sequence (DNA): TGTGCCAGCAGCCAACAGGTTCTCAGCTCCTACGAGCAGTACTTC. This codes for CASSQQVLSSYEQYF.

The chain recombines TRBV27 with TRBJ2-1, with D possibly TRBD1 on 6 matching bases. Trimming pared 6 bases from V and 3 bases from J, leaving 15 bases between. The CDR3 is 15 amino acids. CDR1 MNHEY and CDR2 SMNVEV come from the germline V gene (reference sequence). The CDR3 is CASRQGRENYNEQFF. CDR3 nucleotides: TGTGCCAGCAGACAGGGAAGGGAGAACTACAATGAGCAGTTCTTC.

CDR3 region: CASSDSRARWNEKLFF. CDR3 bases: TGTGCCAGCAGTGACTCCAGGGCCCGCTGGAATGAAAAACTGTTTTTT. V is TRBV6-4 and J is TRBJ1-4; D might be TRBD1 (5 bases). Germline V lookup: CDR1 MRHNA, CDR2 SNTAGT. Between the trimmed V and J ends, which lost 0 bases and 5 bases, there was a span of 13 bases. The CDR3 spans 16 residues.

The chain joins TRBV7-9 to TRBJ2-2; TRBD2 aligns across 11 bases. This CDR3 contains 15 residues. Germline V gene lookup returns CDR1 SEHNR and CDR2 FQNEAQ (reference sequence). Losses at the gene ends were 3 bases for V and 10 bases for J; bases not matched to a gene: 7. Written as DNA, the CDR3 is TGTGCCAGCAGCTTCCTAGCGGGGGGCACTAAGGAGCTGTTTTTT. This codes for CASSFLAGGTKELFF.

The gene calls are TRBV5-6 and TRBJ2-7; 9 bases are shared with TRBD1. Looked up from germline, CDR1 is SGHDT and CDR2 is YYEEEE. V trimming: 2 bases; J trimming: 2 bases; junction bases outside the gene matches: 8. There are 16 residues in the CDR3. The DNA of the CDR3 is TGTGCCAGCAGCTTAAGGGGACAGGGAGTCCCCTACGAGCAGTACTTC. Translated: CASSLRGQGVPYEQYF.

This clone was found a few times. This chain connects TRBV4-1 to TRBJ2-7; 8 bases line up with TRBD1. The CDR3 length is 14 residues. Germline V gene data show CDR1 as MGHRA and CDR2 as YSYEKL. After removal of 1 base from V and 3 bases from J, the junction contained 2 bases not matched to a gene. DNA for the CDR3: TGCGCCAGCAGCCAAGGAGGACAGGGCTACGAGCAGTACTTC. Its protein is CASSQGGQGYEQYF.

The chain carries TRBV10-3 and TRBJ2-2, with TRBD1 identical over 9 bases. V was pared by 7 bases and J by 4 bases, with 4 bases of the junction left unmatched. The CDR3 covers 14 residues. The germline gives CDR1 ENHRY, CDR2 SYGVKD. CDR3 sequence (DNA): TGTGCCATCACACAGGGGGCGGTCACCGGGGAGCTGTTTTTT. Its translation: CAITQGAVTGELFF.

This sequence joins TRBV10-2 and TRBJ2-5, with D maybe TRBD1 (6 bases). Trimming removed 6 bases from V and 2 bases from J, with 25 bases in between. Germline loops: CDR1 WSHSY, CDR2 SAAADI. The CDR3 contains 18 residues. The CDR3 DNA is TGCGCCAGCAGCCCGAGGGCAGGGGAAGGGGCCGGACAAGAGACCCAGTACTTC. Residues: CASSPRAGEGAGQETQYF.

CDR3 in DNA: TGTGCCAGCAGCGTAGGTGACACGAACTATGGCTACACCTTC. Its translation is CASSVGDTNYGYTF. V and J are TRBV9 and TRBJ1-2; D gene ambiguous. The CDR3 has 14 amino acids. The V end was cut by 0 bases, the J end by 2 bases, with 8 bases between. Germline CDR1 and CDR2: SGDLS and YYNGEE.

This clone was observed a few times. Other nucleotide sequences in the sample specify the same CDR3. V and J are TRBV2 and TRBJ1-5, with no clear D. The V gene's germline CDR1 is SNHLY and CDR2 FYNNEI. The CDR3 covers 14 residues. Deletions cut 6 bases from V and 0 bases from J, with 9 bases between. The CDR3 is CASSREYSNQPQHF. In DNA form, the CDR3 reads TGTGCCAGCAGCCGGGAATATAGCAATCAGCCCCAGCATTTT.

This clone has just one count. CDR3 protein: CASSYGQGNEQFF. For the CDR3, the DNA is TGTGCCAGCAGTTACGGCCAGGGCAATGAGCAGTTCTTC. V is TRBV6-6 and J is TRBJ2-1, with a possible D match to TRBD1 (5 bases). This CDR3 contains 13 residues. Trimming removed 2 bases from V and 6 bases from J, with 8 bases in between. Germline CDR1 reads MNHNY; CDR2 reads SVGAGI (reference sequence).

This clone occurred once. The rearrangement uses TRBV7-2 and TRBJ1-5; D is ambiguous. The CDR3 contains 13 residues. The V gene lost 1 base and the J gene lost 6 bases, with 7 bases spanning the gap. Germline loops: CDR1 SGHTA, CDR2 FQGNSA. CDR3 residues: CASSLVSGQPQHF. CDR3 sequence (DNA): TGTGCCAGCAGCTTAGTCTCCGGTCAGCCCCAGCATTTT. Looking up the rest from reference TRBV7-2 and TRBJ1-5 gives the full variable domain: GAGVSQSPSNKVTEKGKDVELRCDPISGHTALYWYRQSLGQGLEFLIYFQGNSAPDKSGLPSDRFSAERTGGSVSTLTIQRTQQEDSAVYLCASSLVSGQPQHFGDGTRLSIL.

V usage is TRBV9 and J usage is TRBJ1-6; 7 nucleotides line up with TRBD1. The CDR3 runs 17 residues. Trimming cost V 5 bases and J 0 bases; bases outside gene matches: 8. The germline V gene has CDR1 SGDLS and CDR2 YYNGEE. The CDR3 loop is CASSPRQGPSYNSPLHF. Here the CDR3 DNA reads TGTGCCAGCAGTCCACGACAGGGCCCCTCCTATAATTCACCCCTCCACTTT.

This chain uses TRBV7-7 with TRBJ2-7, with 8 bases matching TRBD1. The CDR3 contains 14 residues. Germline V gene data show CDR1 as SSHAT and CDR2 as FNYEAQ (reference sequence). The trim removed 1 base at V and 5 bases at J, leaving 4 bases unmatched. CDR3 sequence reads: CASSLGTGNDEQYF. The CDR3 DNA sequence: TGTGCCAGCAGCTTAGGGACAGGGAATGACGAGCAGTACTTC.

The rearrangement joins TRBV19 to TRBJ1-2; a weak D match, TRBD1 (5 bases). The CDR3 is 15 residues long. Trimming left V 10 bases short and J 3 bases short, with 21 bases between. Germline CDR1 reads LNHDA; CDR2 reads SQIVND (reference sequence). The CDR3 protein is CATGDGGKGDYGYTF. The CDR3 nucleotides read TGTGCCACCGGGGACGGGGGGAAAGGGGACTATGGCTACACCTTC.

The chain joins TRBV11-2 to TRBJ2-7; 8 bases fit TRBD1. The CDR3 runs to 17 residues. Trimming took 5 bases from V and 3 from J; bases not matched to a gene: 15. Germline loops: CDR1 SGHAT, CDR2 FQNNGV. The CDR3 region is CASSPFPPRDRHYEQYF. For the CDR3, the DNA is TGTGCCAGCAGCCCTTTTCCCCCCCGGGACAGGCACTACGAGCAGTACTTC. The entire variable domain, with the rest obtained from reference TRBV11-2 and TRBJ2-7, is as follows: EAGVAQSPRYKIIEKRQSVAFWCNPISGHATLYWYQQILGQGPKLLIQFQNNGVVDDSQLPKDRFSAERLKGVDSTLKIQPAKLEDSAVYLCASSPFPPRDRHYEQYFGPGTRLTVT.

This rearrangement joins TRBV11-2 to TRBJ1-4, with D possibly being TRBD1 (5 bases). The germline V gene encodes CDR1 SGHAT and CDR2 FQNNGV. The CDR3 consists of 14 residues. The V and J ends lost 5 bases and 8 bases respectively, with 15 bases between them. The CDR3 is CASSPQEIGEKLFF. Here the CDR3 DNA reads TGTGCCAGCAGCCCACAGGAGATTGGAGAAAAACTGTTTTTT. The whole variable domain, filled in from reference TRBV11-2 and TRBJ1-4, reads EAGVAQSPRYKIIEKRQSVAFWCNPISGHATLYWYQQILGQGPKLLIQFQNNGVVDDSQLPKDRFSAERLKGVDSTLKIQPAKLEDSAVYLCASSPQEIGEKLFFGSGTQLSVL.

This clone was picked up a small number of times. The chain couples TRBV6-5 to TRBJ1-1; no definite D call. From germline, CDR1 is MNHEY and CDR2 SVGAGI. CDR3 length: 15 residues. Deletions cut 4 bases from V and 0 bases from J, with 12 bases between. The CDR3 bases are TGTGCCAGCAGTTCCCACCCCGAGGTGAACACTGAAGCTTTCTTT. Amino acids: CASSSHPEVNTEAFF.

This clone appeared a few times. The J gene is TRBJ1-1, the V gene TRBV6-1; the D is unclear. The CDR3 has 13 amino acids. V was clipped by 7 bases and J by 1 base, with 10 bases between them. CDR1 is MNHNS, CDR2 SASEGT, per germline. CDR3 protein: CASKEGGNTEAFF. CDR3 nucleotides: TGTGCCAGCAAAGAGGGAGGGAACACTGAAGCTTTCTTT.

Comment on this clone: A read error is likely, as this CDR3 ends without the conserved phenylalanine or tryptophan. This sequence joins TRBV7-2 and TRBJ2-7; 8 bases line up with TRBD2. Per germline, CDR1 SGHTA and CDR2 FQGNSA. The CDR3 length is 15 residues. V was pared by 4 bases and J by 4 bases, with 9 bases of the junction left unmatched. CDR3 loop: CASSSNAGGGYEQYL. CDR3 DNA: TGTGCCAGCAGCTCTAACGCGGGGGGAGGATACGAGCAGTACCTC.

The J gene is TRBJ2-3, the V gene TRBV9, with a weak D call TRBD2 (6 bases). Per germline, CDR1 SGDLS and CDR2 YYNGEE. This CDR3 region has 16 residues. Trimming pared 1 base from V and 2 bases from J, leaving 14 bases between. The DNA of the CDR3 is TGTGCCAGCAGCGTAATGCATGGGGGGTACACAGATACGCAGTATTTT. Residues: CASSVMHGGYTDTQYF.